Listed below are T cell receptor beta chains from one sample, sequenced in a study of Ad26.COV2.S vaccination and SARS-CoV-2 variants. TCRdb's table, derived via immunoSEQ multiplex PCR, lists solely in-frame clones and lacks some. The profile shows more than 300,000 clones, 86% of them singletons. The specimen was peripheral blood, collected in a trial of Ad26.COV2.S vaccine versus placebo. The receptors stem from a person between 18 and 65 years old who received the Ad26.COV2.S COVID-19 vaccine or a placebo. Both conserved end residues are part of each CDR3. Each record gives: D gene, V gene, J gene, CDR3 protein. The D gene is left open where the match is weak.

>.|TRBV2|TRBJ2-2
CASSYKANTGELFF
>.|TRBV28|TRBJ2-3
CASSPGGVPDTQYF
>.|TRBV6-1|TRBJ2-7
CASSFGDYEQYF
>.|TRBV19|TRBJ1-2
CASSMPGNYGYTF
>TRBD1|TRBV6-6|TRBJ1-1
CASSRTPGQGNTEAFF
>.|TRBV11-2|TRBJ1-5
CASSLSLDQPQHF
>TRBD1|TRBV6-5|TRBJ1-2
CASSPDREAGYTF
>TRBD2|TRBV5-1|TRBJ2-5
CASTSGSGGGETQYF
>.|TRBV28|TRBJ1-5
CASSSPDRGVGGDQPQHF
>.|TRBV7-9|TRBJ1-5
CASSLEGFNQPQHF
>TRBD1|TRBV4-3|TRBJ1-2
CASSQGSGTGYGYTF
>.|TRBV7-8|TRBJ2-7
CASSRKAGANAYEQYF
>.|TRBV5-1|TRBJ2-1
CASSLVQGGVNEQFF
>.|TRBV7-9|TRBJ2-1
CASLKNGEQFF